This T cell receptor beta chain was profiled in a study of cytomegalovirus exposure and HLA in healthy donors. General study results and limits: Whilst most TCR sequences proved rare, a subset of public TCRs occurred across many donors. A later analysis found common viral pathogens apparently linked to several of the most significant clusters. By a later analysis, the bulk of CMV-associated TCR beta chains appeared HLA-restricted. The listing of 150 to 200 TCR beta chains classed them as cytomegalovirus-associated.

About this clone itself: Its antigen is not known.

PCR amplification relied on 60 Vbeta primers (plus 13 Jbeta primers). The repertoire was sequenced with immunoSEQ multiplex PCR; TCRdb's copy has only in-frame clones and lacks some. The table includes fewer than 110,000 clones, around 65% detected once. There are 14 residues in the CDR3. From germline, CDR1 is SGHVS and CDR2 FNYEAQ. V lost 1 base and J lost 7; bases outside the gene matches: 1. The rearrangement links TRBV7-6 to TRBJ2-1; 10 bases are shared with TRBD1. The sample consisted of PBMCs. This clonotype was obtained from a woman between 45 and 60 years old in good health and CMV-seronegative. The CDR3 is CASSLGQGANEQFF. In DNA form, the CDR3 reads TGTGCCAGCAGCTTAGGACAGGGGGCTAATGAGCAGTTCTTC.